The present entry profiles one TCR beta chain with its context. These data originate in a study of blood T cell repertoires in COVID-19. Study-level background: PBMCs, B-cell-depleted T cells, or T cells provided the cDNA or gDNA that made up the material.

Here immunoSEQ multiplex PCR was the method, and the copy in TCRdb shows in-frame clones only, minus some. The sample consists of 55,000 to 75,000 clones, about 81% of them appearing once. Germline V CDR1 and CDR2: LGHNA, YNFKEQ. V lost 0 bases, J lost 8 bases, and 17 bases stayed unmatched. The CDR3 has 20 amino acids. The origin of this receptor is a human donor in a cohort sampled during active COVID-19. This sequence joins TRBV4-2 and TRBJ1-6, with 9 bases fitting TRBD1. Specimen: peripheral blood. In DNA, the CDR3 is TGTGCCAGCAGCCAAGAGCGAGGACAGGGGATAGAGAGAGTTGATTCACCCCTCCACTTT. Amino acids: CASSQERGQGIERVDSPLHF.